Below, one T cell receptor (beta chain) is given with its context. This sample is drawn from a study of technical replicates of blood from several donors. Here immunoSEQ multiplex PCR was the method, and the copy in TCRdb shows in-frame clones only, minus some. The table records about 66,000 clones, approximately 88% of them present only once. This CDR3 region has 15 residues. With 2 bases clipped from V and 6 bases from J, the junction kept 4 bases outside the gene matches. Looked up from germline, CDR1 is SGHKS and CDR2 is YYEKEE (reference sequence). This receptor was taken from a human donor in good health. Some clones in this sample may be carry-over from other donors' samples. The sequencing sample was made of PBMCs. The V gene is TRBV5-5, the J gene TRBJ1-4; 10 positions match TRBD1. Here the CDR3 DNA reads TGTGCCAGCAGCTTCCCGGGACAGGGGTATGAAAAACTGTTTTTT. Translation: CASSFPGQGYEKLFF.